Following are 20 T cell receptor beta chains from one sample sequenced in a study of blood T cells in healthy people across ages. For the second PCR, which ran for about 7 to 11 cycles, a sample-barcoded 5' primer and a J-beta primer mix were used. A single record per CDR3 protein comes from TCRdb applying MiXCR to the 5' RACE reads. Among about a million distinct CDR3 sequences listed, 51% were seen once. The sample comprised blood. These receptors all come from a woman aged 60 to 75 in good health.

In this sample, this clonotype turned up many times. V gene TRBV4-3 combines with J gene TRBJ2-5; D is uncertain. CDR1 is LGHNA, CDR2 YSLEER, per germline. Trimming removed 0 bases from V and 8 bases from J, with 10 bases in between. The CDR3 is 13 amino acids. CDR3 region: CASSQEPVGTQYF. In nucleotides, the CDR3 is TGCGCCAGCAGCCAAGAGCCGGTCGGTACCCAGTACTTC.

This clonotype has only a few counts. The chain combines TRBV27 with TRBJ2-7, with 9 nucleotides matching TRBD2. CDR1 is MNHEY, CDR2 SMNVEV, per germline (reference sequence). V shed 3 bases and J 3 bases; nucleotides not matched to a gene: 6. This CDR3 is built from 15 residues. The CDR3 loop reads CASSFSGSLLYEQYF. The CDR3 DNA reads as TGTGCCAGCAGTTTTAGCGGGAGTCTACTCTACGAGCAGTACTTC.

This sequence joins TRBV4-1 and TRBJ2-3, with 11 bases aligning to TRBD2. Germline V CDR1 and CDR2: MGHRA, YSYEKL. With V trimmed by 3 bases and J by 1 base, 6 bases remained unmatched. The CDR3 sequence is 17 residues long. CDR3 coding DNA: TGCGCCAGCAGCCATGCCCTGACTAGCGGGGGCACAGATACGCAGTATTTT. It codes for CASSHALTSGGTDTQYF.

The rearrangement links TRBV4-3 to TRBJ2-5; 8 bases agree with TRBD2. The J segment lost 5 bases and the V segment lost 0 bases, leaving 8 bases of the junction unmatched. Germline CDR1 LGHNA, CDR2 YSLEER. This CDR3 region has 16 residues. The CDR3 DNA sequence: TGCGCCAGCAGCCAAGATCGGGCGGGAGGCAGGGAGACCCAGTACTTC. Its translation: CASSQDRAGGRETQYF.

This clonotype was recorded only once. The rearrangement uses TRBV4-3 and TRBJ2-7, with 9 bases matching TRBD2. The CDR3 is made up of 14 amino acids. Germline V lookup: CDR1 LGHNA, CDR2 YSLEER. V dropped 2 bases and J dropped 4; count of bases not matched to a gene: 3. The CDR3 here is CASSQNSGRYEQYF. In nucleotides, the CDR3 is TGCGCCAGCAGCCAAAATAGCGGGAGATACGAGCAGTACTTC.

The genes are TRBV7-9 and TRBJ2-2, with 7 positions matching TRBD2. The CDR3 is 14 amino acids. J gave up 6 bases and V 2 bases, and 3 bases lay outside the gene matches. CDR1 and CDR2 from the germline V gene are SEHNR and FQNEAQ (reference sequence). CDR3 residues: CASSLTSAAGELFF. The CDR3 DNA reads TGTGCCAGCAGCTTAACTAGCGCGGCCGGGGAGCTGTTTTTT. The full variable domain, rest sourced from reference TRBV7-9 and TRBJ2-2, is DTGVSQNPRHKITKRGQNVTFRCDPISEHNRLYWYRQTLGQGPEFLTYFQNEAQLEKSRLLSDRFSAERPKGSFSTLEIQRTEQGDSAMYLCASSLTSAAGELFFGEGSRLTVL.

The chain carries TRBV3-1 and TRBJ1-4; no clear D. Deletions cut 0 bases from V and 8 bases from J, with 7 bases between. The CDR3 covers 13 residues. Germline CDR1 and CDR2: LGHDT and YNNKEL (reference sequence). The CDR3 nucleotides read TGTGCCAGCAGCCAAGATCGGGAGGAAAAACTGTTTTTT. It encodes CASSQDREEKLFF.

In this sample, this clonotype turned up a few times. V usage is TRBV6-5 and J usage is TRBJ2-7, with TRBD1 matching over 8 bases. Trimming cost V 5 bases and J 5 bases; bases outside gene matches: 5. Germline lookup yields CDR1 MNHEY and CDR2 SVGAGI. This CDR3 has 13 amino acids. In DNA, the CDR3 is TGTGCCAGCAGTCGGACAGGGATCAACGAGCAGTACTTC. The encoded protein is CASSRTGINEQYF.

V and J are TRBV9 and TRBJ2-7, with D possibly TRBD2 on 5 matching bases. The J call is doubtful: the DNA matches TRBJ2-5 better. Germline V gene data show CDR1 as SGDLS and CDR2 as YYNGEE. This CDR3 spans 14 amino acids. The CDR3 nucleotides are TGTGCCAGCAAAGGGTCGGCGGACTGCGAGACCCAGTACTTC. Protein sequence: CASKGSADCETQYF.

The chain recombines TRBV4-3 with TRBJ2-3, with a tentative D call TRBD1 (5 bases). This CDR3 has 17 amino acids. Looked up from germline, CDR1 is LGHNA and CDR2 is YSLEER. V was trimmed by 3 bases and J by 0 bases, leaving 16 bases between them. Here the CDR3 DNA reads TGCGCCAGCAGCCAGGGATTAGGGGCAGGTAGCACAGATACGCAGTATTTT. This translates into CASSQGLGAGSTDTQYF.

This clonotype was found many times. The CDR3 loop reads CATSFNYGYTF. The CDR3 DNA sequence: TGTGCCACCTCGTTCAACTATGGCTACACCTTC. The chain recombines TRBV24-1 with TRBJ1-2, with D uncertain. Germline assignment: CDR1 KGHDR and CDR2 SFDVKD. The ends were cut back, 9 bases at V and 2 bases at J, with 6 bases in the middle. The CDR3 is 11 amino acids.

This clonotype was counted between two and nine times. V usage is TRBV20-1 and J usage is TRBJ2-3; D tentatively reads TRBD1 or TRBD2 (5 bases each). V dropped 8 bases and J dropped 8 bases, with 26 bases sitting between them. The CDR3 has 15 residues. Per the germline V gene, CDR1 is DFQATT and CDR2 is SNEGSKA (reference sequence). The CDR3 DNA reads TGCAGTCCCAGGGAAAGCTCCTACATTGGGGGTACGCAGTATTTT. Its translation is CSPRESSYIGGTQYF.

The chain recombines TRBV7-8 with TRBJ2-3; 10 bases match TRBD2. The ends lost 5 bases at V and 5 bases at J; junction bases unmatched: 16. Germline V gives CDR1 SGHVS, CDR2 FQNEAQ. The CDR3 consists of 18 residues. The CDR3 loop is CASSPGLAEGEPQDTQYF. CDR3 bases: TGTGCCAGCAGCCCCGGACTAGCGGAGGGGGAACCACAAGATACGCAGTATTTT.

In DNA, the CDR3 is TGCAGTTCGACTAGCGGTACGAATGAGCAGTTCTTC. This sequence encodes CSSTSGTNEQFF. The genes are TRBV20-1 and TRBJ2-1; 9 bases are shared with TRBD2. Per the germline V gene, CDR1 is DFQATT and CDR2 is SNEGSKA (reference sequence). This CDR3 has 12 amino acids. Trimming took 8 bases from V and 7 from J; bases not matched to a gene: 6.

There are a few counts of this clonotype. The J gene is TRBJ2-5, the V gene TRBV4-1, with D hard to call. V was trimmed by 3 bases and J by 5 bases, leaving 16 bases between them. This CDR3 region has 15 residues. CDR1 MGHRA and CDR2 YSYEKL come from the germline V gene. The CDR3 spells CASSHPAGQPETQYF. CDR3 DNA sequence: TGCGCCAGCAGCCACCCCGCTGGTCAGCCGGAGACCCAGTACTTC.

J is TRBJ2-1 and V is TRBV7-2, with D unresolved. CDR1 SGHTA and CDR2 FQGNSA come from the germline V gene. The CDR3 runs to 15 residues. V was shortened by 1 base and J by 5 bases, with 12 bases between the two germline ends. CDR3 sequence reads: CASSLDTARDNEQFF. CDR3 nucleotide sequence: TGTGCCAGCAGCTTAGATACGGCACGAGACAATGAGCAGTTCTTC.

The rearrangement uses TRBV9 and TRBJ2-4; 11 bases align to TRBD2. The end of the DNA aligns better with TRBJ2-7, so the J call may be wrong. CDR3 size: 16 residues. From germline, CDR1 is SGDLS and CDR2 YYNGEE. As DNA, the CDR3 is TGTGCCAGCAGCTTTAGCGGGAGGGCCCATGCCTACGAGCAGTACTTC. It encodes CASSFSGRAHAYEQYF.

This clonotype showed up many times. The chain has TRBV20-1 and TRBJ2-6; D is uncertain. CDR3 length equals 15 residues. V was clipped by 1 base and J by 0 bases, with 7 bases between them. Germline V gene lookup returns CDR1 DFQATT and CDR2 SNEGSKA (reference sequence). Here the CDR3 reads CSARVQISGANVLTF. In nucleotides, the CDR3 is TGCAGTGCTAGAGTTCAGATCTCTGGGGCCAACGTCCTGACTTTC.

The chain combines TRBV7-9 with TRBJ1-2, with TRBD1 as a possible D gene (5 bases). CDR3 length: 17 amino acids. Trimming cost V 5 bases and J 2 bases, with 21 bases left between them. Germline-derived CDR1 and CDR2 are SEHNR and FQNEAQ (reference sequence). Written as DNA, the CDR3 is TGTGCCAGCAGCCCATACCTCTCCAGGGATCTAAACTATGGCTACACCTTC. It specifies CASSPYLSRDLNYGYTF.

The J gene is TRBJ1-4, the V gene TRBV20-1; possible D gene TRBD1, 6 bases. The CDR3 is made up of 15 amino acids. Germline V gene lookup returns CDR1 DFQATT and CDR2 SNEGSKA (reference sequence). V shed 0 bases and J shed 3 bases, with 11 bases lying between them. The DNA of the CDR3 is TGCAGTGCTAGAGATTTGTGGGGGCCTAATGAAAAACTGTTTTTT. Protein product: CSARDLWGPNEKLFF.